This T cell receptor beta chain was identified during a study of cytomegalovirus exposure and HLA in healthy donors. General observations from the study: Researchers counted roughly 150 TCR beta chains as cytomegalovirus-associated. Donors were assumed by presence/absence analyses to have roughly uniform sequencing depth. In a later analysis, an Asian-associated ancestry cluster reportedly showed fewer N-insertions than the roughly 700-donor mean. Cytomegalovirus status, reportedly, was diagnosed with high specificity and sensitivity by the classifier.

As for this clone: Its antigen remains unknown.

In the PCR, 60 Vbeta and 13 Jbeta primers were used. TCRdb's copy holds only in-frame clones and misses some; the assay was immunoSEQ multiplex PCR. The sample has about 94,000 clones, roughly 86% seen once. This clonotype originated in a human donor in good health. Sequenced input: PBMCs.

The CDR3 spells CARSSRRDYGYTF. The DNA of the CDR3 is TGTGCCAGAAGCTCTAGGCGGGACTATGGCTACACCTTC. This chain connects TRBV5-3 to TRBJ1-2, with D unclear. TRBV5-3 falls under the ORF class, with uncertain function. The CDR3 sequence is 13 residues long. With 3 bases removed from V and 3 bases from J, the gap between germline ends came to 9 bases.